The entry that follows covers one T cell receptor beta chain sequence. The CDR3 has 15 amino acids. The germline V gene encodes CDR1 KGHSH and CDR2 LQKENI. V dropped 3 bases and J dropped 7 bases, with 19 bases sitting between them. This sample stems from a study of blood T cell repertoires in COVID-19. Study summary: From the United States, Italy and Spain came samples of acute and convalescent COVID-19.

Per the authors' pipeline: Scientists estimated how many nucleated cells there were by amplifying reference gene primers. Method: immunoSEQ multiplex PCR; TCRdb's copy keeps in-frame clones and lacks some. V and J calls and clone size are those listed in that table; D and trimming were worked out from the DNA. The top ten hold around 10% of the sample, which has roughly 90,000 clones, 80% seen once. J is TRBJ2-7 and V is TRBV18, with a weak D call TRBD2 (5 bases). This receptor was taken from a woman aged 70-85 years with acute or convalescent COVID-19. Sequencing was carried out using peripheral blood. The CDR3 sequence: CASSPGESFIGEQYF. In nucleotides, the CDR3 is TGTGCCAGCTCACCCGGGGAATCCTTTATTGGGGAGCAGTACTTC.